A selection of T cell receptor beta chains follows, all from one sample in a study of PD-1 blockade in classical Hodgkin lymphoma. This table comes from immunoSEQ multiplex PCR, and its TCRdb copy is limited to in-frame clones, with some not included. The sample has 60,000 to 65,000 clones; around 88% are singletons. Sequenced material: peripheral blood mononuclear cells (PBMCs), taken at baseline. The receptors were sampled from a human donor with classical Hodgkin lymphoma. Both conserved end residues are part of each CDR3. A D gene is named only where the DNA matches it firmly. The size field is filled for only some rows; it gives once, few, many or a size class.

CASRLVGTGGNSPLHF | TGTGCCAGCAGACTGGTGGGTACTGGCGGTAATTCACCCCTCCACTTT | TRBJ1-6 | . | . | TRBV7-9
CASSLFLRGSYGYTF | TGTGCCAGCAGCTTGTTCCTCAGGGGAAGCTATGGCTACACCTTC | TRBJ1-2 | . | . | TRBV5-6
CASSLYITGELFF | TGCGCCAGCAGCTTATACATCACCGGGGAGCTGTTTTTT | TRBJ2-2 | . | . | TRBV5-1
CAWTGTALYNSPLHF | TGTGCCTGGACGGGGACCGCCTTGTATAATTCACCCCTCCACTTT | TRBJ1-6 | . | . | TRBV30
CASIHRGQGVEKLFF | TGTGCCAGCATCCATCGGGGACAGGGGGTTGAAAAACTGTTTTTT | TRBJ1-4 | medium-sized | TRBD1 | TRBV11-2
CASSQSTSGGRSSYNEQFF | TGTGCCAGCAGCCAATCGACTAGCGGGGGCCGAAGCTCCTACAATGAGCAGTTCTTC | TRBJ2-1 | . | TRBD2 | TRBV4-2
CASSLAWDRENQPQHF | TGTGCCAGCAGCTTGGCCTGGGACAGGGAAAATCAGCCCCAGCATTTT | TRBJ1-5 | . | TRBD1 | TRBV5-4
CASSNRDNSLGYTF | TGTGCCAGCAGCAACCGGGACAACTCCTTGGGCTACACCTTC | TRBJ1-2 | . | . | TRBV11-2
CASSLMWDSHPYEQYF | TGTGCCAGCAGTTTGATGTGGGACAGCCACCCCTACGAGCAGTACTTC | TRBJ2-7 | medium-sized | TRBD1 | TRBV28
CASSRGAGSGYTF | TGTGCCAGCAGCCGGGGGGCCGGGAGTGGCTACACCTTC | TRBJ1-2 | . | . | TRBV9
CASSRGAATGNTEAFF | TGTGCCAGTAGTAGGGGGGCTGCGACGGGGAACACTGAAGCTTTCTTT | TRBJ1-1 | few | . | TRBV19
CAWSGDRGDEAFF | TGTGCCTGGAGTGGGGACAGGGGAGATGAAGCTTTCTTT | TRBJ1-1 | . | TRBD1 | TRBV30
CASSYSGTGSGEQYF | TGTGCCAGCAGTTACTCCGGGACAGGGTCGGGTGAGCAGTACTTC | TRBJ2-7 | . | TRBD1 | TRBV6-5
CASPRVRDPTPTYEQYF | TGTGCCAGCCCCCGAGTCCGGGACCCTACTCCCACCTACGAGCAGTACTTC | TRBJ2-7 | . | . | TRBV2
CASSLEGPGEQFF | TGTGCCAGCAGCTTAGAAGGGCCAGGTGAGCAGTTCTTC | TRBJ2-1 | . | . | TRBV11-2
CASSPYGWDGDEKLFF | TGTGCCAGCAGCCCGTACGGATGGGACGGTGATGAAAAACTGTTTTTT | TRBJ1-4 | . | . | TRBV5-4
CASRHGAGANVLTF | TGTGCCAGCAGACATGGGGCCGGGGCCAACGTCCTGACTTTC | TRBJ2-6 | few | . | TRBV6-6
CASSPDGQISYEQYF | TGTGCCAGCAGTCCAGATGGGCAGATCTCCTACGAGCAGTACTTC | TRBJ2-7 | . | . | TRBV27
CASSAGHSGANVLTF | TGTGCCAGCAGCGCCGGACACTCTGGGGCCAACGTTCTGACTTTC | TRBJ2-6 | . | . | TRBV7-8
CASSLTGVHTEAFF | TGTGCCAGCAGCTTGACAGGGGTTCACACTGAAGCTTTCTTT | TRBJ1-1 | . | TRBD1 | TRBV7-9
CASSRTGVNYGYTF | TGTGCCAGCAGCCGGACAGGGGTTAACTATGGCTACACCTTC | TRBJ1-2 | . | TRBD1 | TRBV2
CASSQDPFRWRGEQYF | TGTGCCAGCAGCCAAGATCCCTTCCGGTGGCGAGGAGAGCAGTACTTC | TRBJ2-7 | . | . | TRBV14
CASSYSRGGFETQYF | TGTGCCAGCAGTTACTCGCGGGGGGGCTTCGAGACCCAGTACTTC | TRBJ2-5 | . | TRBD2 | TRBV6-5
CASTIGAGELFF | TGTGCCAGCACAATAGGCGCCGGGGAGCTGTTTTTT | TRBJ2-2 | . | . | TRBV2
CASSLEGRRNTIYF | TGTGCCAGCAGCTTAGAGGGACGGCGGAACACCATATATTTT | TRBJ1-3 | . | . | TRBV11-2
CASSVGGPSFSVSYEQYF | TGTGCCAGCAGCGTCGGGGGGCCCTCCTTTTCCGTGTCCTACGAGCAGTACTTC | TRBJ2-7 | . | . | TRBV9
CATSRDSWTGNYGYTF | TGTGCCACCAGCAGAGATAGTTGGACGGGAAACTATGGCTACACCTTC | TRBJ1-2 | . | . | TRBV15
CASSYRGLVAGYTF | TGTGCCAGCAGTTACAGGGGGCTCGTAGCTGGCTACACCTTC | TRBJ1-2 | . | TRBD1 | TRBV6-6
CASSVGGDYGYTF | TGTGCCAGCAGCGTGGGGGGGGACTATGGCTACACCTTC | TRBJ1-2 | . | . | TRBV9
CASRTVGRGPYEQYF | TGTGCCAGCAGAACCGTGGGGCGGGGGCCCTACGAGCAGTACTTC | TRBJ2-7 | . | . | TRBV6-5
CASSLAYSGLNEQFF | TGCGCCAGCAGCTTGGCCTACAGCGGGCTGAATGAGCAGTTCTTC | TRBJ2-1 | . | . | TRBV5-1
CASSFGLNQPQHF | TGTGCCAGCAGTTTCGGGCTCAATCAGCCCCAGCATTTT | TRBJ1-5 | . | . | TRBV27
CASSLDVPYKDRGRTDTQYF | TGTGCCAGCAGCTTAGACGTCCCGTACAAAGACAGGGGACGAACAGATACGCAGTATTTT | TRBJ2-3 | . | TRBD1 | TRBV7-8
CAWTDRGETGELFF | TGTGCCTGGACGGACAGGGGGGAAACCGGGGAGCTGTTTTTT | TRBJ2-2 | . | TRBD1 | TRBV30
CASSPTSSADTQYF | TGTGCCAGCTCACCAACCTCTAGTGCAGATACGCAGTATTTT | TRBJ2-3 | . | . | TRBV18
CASSMGLAGGLYEQFF | TGTGCCAGTAGTATGGGACTAGCGGGGGGGCTGTATGAGCAGTTCTTC | TRBJ2-1 | . | TRBD2 | TRBV19
CASSLDSTQETQYF | TGTGCCAGTAGCTTGGATTCAACCCAAGAGACCCAGTACTTC | TRBJ2-5 | . | . | TRBV19
CASKGTGVEKLFF | TGTGCCAGTAAGGGGACAGGGGTGGAAAAACTGTTTTTT | TRBJ1-4 | . | TRBD1 | TRBV19
CASSSNREGDYGYTF | TGTGCCAGCAGCTCCAACAGGGAGGGGGACTATGGCTACACCTTC | TRBJ1-2 | . | . | TRBV5-6
CASSFLPENTEAFF | TGTGCCAGCAGTTTTTTACCCGAGAACACTGAAGCTTTCTTT | TRBJ1-1 | . | . | TRBV27
CASSPGGEADTQYF | TGTGCCAGCAGTCCAGGGGGGGAGGCAGATACGCAGTATTTT | TRBJ2-3 | . | . | TRBV6-4
CASNLAPSTDTQYF | TGTGCCAGTAACTTAGCGCCTAGCACAGATACGCAGTATTTT | TRBJ2-3 | . | . | TRBV19
CASSPKGGRSEAFF | TGTGCCAGCAGCCCGAAGGGGGGGCGGTCTGAAGCTTTCTTT | TRBJ1-1 | . | . | TRBV5-6
CSVGGQDQPQHF | TGCAGCGTTGGGGGACAGGATCAGCCCCAGCATTTT | TRBJ1-5 | . | TRBD1 | TRBV29-1